A single sample is the source of the 2 T cell receptor beta chains below, sequenced in a study of blood T cells in healthy people across ages. It was with a sample-barcoded 5' primer and a J-beta primer mix that a second PCR of roughly 7 to 11 cycles was run. TCRdb fed the 5' RACE reads into MiXCR, producing one record per CDR3 protein. The sample lists about 1 million distinct CDR3 sequences, 35% to 50% occurring once. What was sequenced was blood. These receptor sequences come from a woman aged 55-75 years in good health.

This sequence joins TRBV7-9 and TRBJ1-2; the D gene is possibly TRBD1 (5 bases). V shed 6 bases and J shed 9 bases, with 17 bases lying between them. The CDR3 has 13 amino acids. CDR1 SEHNR and CDR2 FQNEAQ come from the germline V gene (reference sequence). CDR3 sequence (DNA): TGTGCCAGCAGGTCCGGCCTAGGGACTAGCTACACCTTC. Amino acids: CASRSGLGTSYTF.

This clonotype was seen just once. V gene TRBV20-1 combines with J gene TRBJ1-6; 9 bases match TRBD1. CDR1 is DFQATT and CDR2 is SNEGSKA in the germline V gene (reference sequence). Germline trimming cut 5 bases from V and 9 bases from J; bases unmatched to any gene: 8. CDR3 length: 14 amino acids. CDR3 DNA: TGCAGTGCTGCCCCGGGACAGGGATTTTCACCCCTCCACTTT. Its protein product is CSAAPGQGFSPLHF.